Detailed here is one T cell receptor beta chain. Its cognate antigen has yet to be identified. No base quality information exists; no much larger clone differs at one position. Collaborating institutions collected whole blood in K2EDTA tubes following their own protocols. For TCRbeta analysis, collaborator samples were shipped as frozen whole blood, as isolated PBMCs, or as DNA extracted from either sample type. TCRbeta CDR3 regions were amplified from genomic DNA using the immunoSEQ Assay, a bias-controlled multiplex PCR. The published analysis was carried out like this. Within the assay, amplification of reference gene primers was used to estimate how many nucleated cells each sample contained. To quantify the absolute abundance of each unique TCRbeta CDR3 rearrangement, sequence reads were collapsed and filtered. For each sample, productive Simpson clonality was calculated by taking the square root of Simpson's diversity index across productive rearrangements. This is the immuneACCESS table as TCRdb keeps it, with only in-frame sequences that have V and J called. A part of the clones is gone; compared with another copy, unresolved V genes explain less than half, and the rest is unexplained. The V and J calls and the clone size are those of that table, but D and trimming were determined from the DNA. For this sample there are a few hundred thousand clones; approximately 84% appear just once. The ten largest clonotypes hold 4% to 4.5% of the sample.

CDR3 length: 16 amino acids, cysteine to phenylalanine. The CDR3 DNA has 48 bases and is translated from base 1. Trimming takes 0 bases from V and 5 bases from J, and the germline ends sit 13 bases apart. From the germline V gene, CDR1 is LGHNA and CDR2 is YNFKEQ. The sample originates from a study of blood T cell repertoires in COVID-19 (TCRdb year 2020). Broadly, across the study: The collaborator samples originated in the United States, Italy and Spain and spanned the acute and convalescent phases of COVID-19. The material from the prospective study consisted of cDNA or gDNA derived from T cells, B-cell-depleted T cells, or PBMCs. Deeply sampled blood TCRbeta repertoires from subjects exposed to, actively infected with, or recovered from COVID-19 were included in the dataset. The repertoires were released in a freely available public database meant as a resource for research on the immune response to SARS-CoV-2. The samples were drawn from two sources: the first 160 participants of the ongoing ImmuneRACE study, and 1,200 or so subjects contributed by 6 global collaborators. A de-identified subject ID, COVID-19 status, age in years and sex were almost always included in the sample metadata. Where available, HLA class I and class II types were obtained from metadata supplied by the sample provider rather than from assay-based typing.

What the authors observed across the whole study: The quantity of clinical and demographic metadata differed by source and by participant and was supplied without curation.

The specimen sequenced was peripheral blood. Here the chain combines TRBV4-2 and TRBJ2-2, with a weak D call of TRBD1 (8 bases match). This TCR was recovered from a man aged 50 to 59 with acute or convalescent COVID-19. The encoded CDR3 is CASSQETGEGTGELFF. Read as DNA, the sequence is TGTGCCAGCAGCCAAGAGACAGGGGAGGGAACCGGGGAGCTGTTTTTT.